The sequence of this T cell receptor (beta chain) was determined in a study of regulatory T cells in long-lasting Graves disease. Time point given: persistent/refractory GD, antithyroid drugs over 5 years with positive TRAb. Making the TCR library involved RNA that had been extracted from PBMCs. This CDR3 contains 12 residues. In germline, CDR1 is GTSNPN, CDR2 SVGIG (reference sequence). Construction of TCR beta libraries relied on iRepertoire HTBI primers and on Arm-PCR targeting CDR3 regions. A single record per CDR3 protein comes from TCRdb applying MiXCR to the multiplex PCR reads. Of some 450,000 distinct CDR3 sequences in the sample, around 24% are singletons; the top ten hold roughly 28%.

The chain has TRBV30 and TRBJ1-5, with 7 bases that match TRBD2. The tail of the sequence fits TRBJ2-3 better, so the J call may be wrong. The clonotype originates from a female donor with Graves disease. The source was peripheral blood mononuclear cells (PBMCs), collected when the disease was refractory, from a patient treated with antithyroid drugs. This CDR3 is CAWGRADQPQYF. CDR3 DNA: TGTGCCTGGGGGAGGGCCGATCAGCCCCAGTATTTT.